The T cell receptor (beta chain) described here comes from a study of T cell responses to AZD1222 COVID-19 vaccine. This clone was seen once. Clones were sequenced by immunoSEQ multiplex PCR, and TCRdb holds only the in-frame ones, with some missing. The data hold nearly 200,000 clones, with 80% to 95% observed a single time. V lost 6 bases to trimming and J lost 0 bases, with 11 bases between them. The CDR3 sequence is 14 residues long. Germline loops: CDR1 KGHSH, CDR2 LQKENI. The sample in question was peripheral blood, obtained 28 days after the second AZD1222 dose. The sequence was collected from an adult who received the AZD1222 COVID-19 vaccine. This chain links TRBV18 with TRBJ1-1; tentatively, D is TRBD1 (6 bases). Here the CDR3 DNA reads TGTGCCAGCTCTTCCCAGGGGTTGAACACTGAAGCTTTCTTT. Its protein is CASSSQGLNTEAFF. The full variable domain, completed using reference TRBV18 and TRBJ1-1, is NAGVMQNPRHLVRRRGQEARLRCSPMKGHSHVYWYRQLPEEGLKFMVYLQKENIIDESGMPKERFSAEFPKEGPSILRIQQVVRGDSAAYFCASSSQGLNTEAFFGQGTRLTVV.